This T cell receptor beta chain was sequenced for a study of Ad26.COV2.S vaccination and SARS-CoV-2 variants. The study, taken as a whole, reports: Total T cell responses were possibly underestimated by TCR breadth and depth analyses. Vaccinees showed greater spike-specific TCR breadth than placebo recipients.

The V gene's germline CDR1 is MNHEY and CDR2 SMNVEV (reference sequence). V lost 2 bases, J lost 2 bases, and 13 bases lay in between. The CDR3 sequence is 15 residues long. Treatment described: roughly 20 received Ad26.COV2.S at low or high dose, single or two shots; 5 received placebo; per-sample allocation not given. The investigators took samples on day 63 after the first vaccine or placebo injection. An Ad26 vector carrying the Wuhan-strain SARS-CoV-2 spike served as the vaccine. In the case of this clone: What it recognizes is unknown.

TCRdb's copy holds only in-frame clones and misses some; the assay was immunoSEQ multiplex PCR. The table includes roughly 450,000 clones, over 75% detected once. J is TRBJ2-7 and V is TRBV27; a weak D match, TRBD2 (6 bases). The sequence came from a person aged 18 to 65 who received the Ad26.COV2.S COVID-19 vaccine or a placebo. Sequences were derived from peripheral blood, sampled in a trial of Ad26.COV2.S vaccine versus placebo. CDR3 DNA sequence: TGTGCCAGCAGTTTAAAGGGAGGAGGGACCTACGAGCAGTACTTC. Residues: CASSLKGGGTYEQYF.